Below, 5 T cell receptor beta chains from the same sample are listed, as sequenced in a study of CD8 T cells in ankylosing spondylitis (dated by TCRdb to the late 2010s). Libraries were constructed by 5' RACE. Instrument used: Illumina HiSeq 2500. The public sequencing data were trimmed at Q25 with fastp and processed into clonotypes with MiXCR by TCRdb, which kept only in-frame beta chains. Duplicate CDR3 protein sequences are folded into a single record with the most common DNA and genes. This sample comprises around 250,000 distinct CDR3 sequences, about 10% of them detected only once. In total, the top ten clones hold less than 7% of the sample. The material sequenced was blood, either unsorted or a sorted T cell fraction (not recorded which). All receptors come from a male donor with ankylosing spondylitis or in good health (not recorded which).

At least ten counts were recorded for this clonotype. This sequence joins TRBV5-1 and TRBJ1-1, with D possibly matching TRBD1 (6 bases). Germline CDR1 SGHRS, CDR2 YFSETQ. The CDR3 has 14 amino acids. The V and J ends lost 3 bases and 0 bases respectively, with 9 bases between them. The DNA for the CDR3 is TGCGCCAGCAGCTCGGACAGAGTGAACACTGAAGCTTTCTTT. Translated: CASSSDRVNTEAFF.

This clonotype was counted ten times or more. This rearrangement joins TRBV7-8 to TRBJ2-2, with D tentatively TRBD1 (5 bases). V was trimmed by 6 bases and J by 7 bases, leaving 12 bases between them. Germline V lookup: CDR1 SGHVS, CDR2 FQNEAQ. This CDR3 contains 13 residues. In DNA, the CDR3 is TGTGCCAGCAGTCAGGGTCGAGTCGGGGAGCTGTTTTTT. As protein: CASSQGRVGELFF.

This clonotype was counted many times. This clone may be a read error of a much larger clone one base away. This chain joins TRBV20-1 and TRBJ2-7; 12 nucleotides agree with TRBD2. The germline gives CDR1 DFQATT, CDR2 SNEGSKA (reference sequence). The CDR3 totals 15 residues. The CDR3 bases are TGCTGTGCTAGAGACAGACTAGCGGGAGATCACGAGCAGTACTTC. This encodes CCARDRLAGDHEQYF.

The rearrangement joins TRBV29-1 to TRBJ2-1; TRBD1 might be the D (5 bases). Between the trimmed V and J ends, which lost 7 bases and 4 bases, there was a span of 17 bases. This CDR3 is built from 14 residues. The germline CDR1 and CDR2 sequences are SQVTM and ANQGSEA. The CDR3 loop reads CSAGRGSPYNEQFF. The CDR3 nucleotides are TGCAGCGCCGGTAGGGGTTCACCTTACAATGAGCAGTTCTTC.

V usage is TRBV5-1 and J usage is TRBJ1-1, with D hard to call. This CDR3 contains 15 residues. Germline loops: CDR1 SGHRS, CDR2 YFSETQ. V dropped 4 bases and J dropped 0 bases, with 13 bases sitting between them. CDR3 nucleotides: TGCGCCAGCAGCCTGGGAGGAAGACTGAACACTGAAGCTTTCTTT. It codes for CASSLGGRLNTEAFF.